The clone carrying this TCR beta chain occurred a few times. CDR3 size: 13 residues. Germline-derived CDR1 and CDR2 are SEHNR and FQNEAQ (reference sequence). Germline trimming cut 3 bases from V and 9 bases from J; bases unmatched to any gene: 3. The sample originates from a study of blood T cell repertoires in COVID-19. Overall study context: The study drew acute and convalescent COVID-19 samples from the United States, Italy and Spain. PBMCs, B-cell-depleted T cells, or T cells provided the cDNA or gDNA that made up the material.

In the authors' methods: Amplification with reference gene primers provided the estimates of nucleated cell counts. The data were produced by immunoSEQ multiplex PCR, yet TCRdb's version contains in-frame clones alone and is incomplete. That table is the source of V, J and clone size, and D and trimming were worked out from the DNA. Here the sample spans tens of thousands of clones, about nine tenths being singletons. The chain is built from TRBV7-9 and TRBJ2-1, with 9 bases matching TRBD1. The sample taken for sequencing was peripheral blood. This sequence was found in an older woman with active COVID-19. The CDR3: CASSLDRGSEQFF. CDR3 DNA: TGTGCCAGCAGCTTGGACAGGGGAAGTGAGCAGTTCTTC.